This is a list of T cell receptor beta chains from one sample in a study of Ad26.COV2.S vaccination and SARS-CoV-2 variants. The table came from immunoSEQ multiplex PCR; TCRdb's copy has only in-frame clones and leaves some out. The sample includes around 300,000 clones, roughly nine tenths of them seen just once. Sequenced here: peripheral blood, sampled in a trial of Ad26.COV2.S vaccine versus placebo. These receptor sequences come from a person between 18 and 65 years old who received the Ad26.COV2.S COVID-19 vaccine or a placebo. Both conserved end residues are part of each CDR3. A D gene is named only where the DNA matches it firmly.

. | TRBV6-5 | CASSPSQVSNQPQHF
. | TRBV6-5 | CASSYIKGEMRGAFF
TRBD1 | TRBV24-1 | CATSDPRTGGTDTQYF
TRBD1 | TRBV6-2/TRBV6-3 | CASSAGTDEKLFF
. | TRBV5-1 | CASSLQILEETQYF
TRBD1 | TRBV7-9 | CASSPTGPQPQHF
TRBD2 | TRBV5-6 | CASSTRFGSGRAHEQYF
TRBD1 | TRBV7-2 | CASSLAQSQGAGYGYTF
. | TRBV7-3 | CASSFSGRTYEQYF
. | TRBV7-2 | CASSSQWGREAFF
. | TRBV5-1 | CASSLARGAYEQYF
. | TRBV6-5 | CATIEGQGPYGYTF
. | TRBV5-1 | CASTRGAGVNRNSPLHF
TRBD1 | TRBV27 | CASSTRDRGPNEQYF
. | TRBV7-2 | CASSLDRYNSPLHF
. | TRBV19 | CASSISSKAEAFF
. | TRBV9 | CASSVGIGSTNSPLHF
. | TRBV5-4 | CASSLAKGGGELFF
. | TRBV9 | CASSPTRGNEQYF
TRBD2 | TRBV28 | CASSSLAGVTDTQYF
TRBD2 | TRBV6-6 | CASKQRGAPYEQYF
. | TRBV28 | CASKPGRENTEAFF
. | TRBV7-2 | CASTLSSGNTIYF
. | TRBV10-3 | CAISDFQGSYGYTF
. | TRBV30 | CAWSPALSGNTIYF
TRBD2 | TRBV6-2/TRBV6-3 | CASSYLGGTTYEQYF
. | TRBV6-2/TRBV6-3 | CASSYSGTGTNTQYF
TRBD2 | TRBV18 | CASSPPVSGSRNEQFF
. | TRBV4-1 | CASSHQGSLQGTSNQPQHF
. | TRBV7-9 | CASSRDGNYGYTF
. | TRBV10-3 | CAISESRANYGYTF
TRBD1 | TRBV7-2 | CASSLTGTGGGYEQYF
. | TRBV20-1 | CSANDGPNQPQHF
. | TRBV4-1 | CASSQPRALYGYTF
. | TRBV7-2 | CASSSYRDYEQYF
. | TRBV7-8 | CASSREVWGVTEAFF
. | TRBV7-9 | CASSARQKNTEAFF
TRBD2 | TRBV6-1 | CASSEAVGLAGFF
. | TRBV6-5 | CASSSGLGQPQHF
. | TRBV6-2/TRBV6-3 | CASSDGTTTSLEAFF
TRBD2 | TRBV7-2 | CASSSPRRLAESTDTQYF
. | TRBV7-6 | CASSSKGGGILGETQYF
. | TRBV19 | CASSRATPRSTDTQYF
. | TRBV15 | CATSRNRGGYEQYF
TRBD1 | TRBV27 | CASSLSYPGQAEGTIYF
TRBD2 | TRBV2 | CASFLEGRELFTDTQYF
TRBD1 | TRBV5-4 | CASSRNPGTGSNEQYF
. | TRBV28 | CASRLGTTAFF
. | TRBV3-1/TRBV3-2 | CASSPEGDTQYF
. | TRBV7-3 | CASSLTGRMEAFF
. | TRBV27 | CASSLDLNHSSYNSPLHF
. | TRBV5-5 | CASSFRPGDYTEKLFF
. | TRBV4-3 | CASSQGRLNTEAFF